This entry concerns a single T cell receptor (beta chain). Its matching antigen is unknown. This record belongs to a study of T cell responses to AZD1222 COVID-19 vaccine. General study results and limits: Clonal diversity was possibly underestimated; the donors were predominantly white British and more often female.

Sequencing used immunoSEQ multiplex PCR; TCRdb keeps in-frame clones, though not all of them. Counted here are around 110,000 clones, approximately 85% occurring once; the ten biggest clones make up roughly 3.9%. The CDR3 is made up of 17 amino acids. Germline CDR1 is LNHNV and CDR2 is YYDKDF (reference sequence). Trimming removed 0 bases at V and 6 bases at J, with 20 bases between. This chain links TRBV15 with TRBJ1-2; D is perhaps TRBD1 (6 bases). The receptor was isolated from an adult in good health. This specimen consisted of peripheral blood, obtained on day 0 of MenACWY control vaccination. The CDR3 DNA follows: TGTGCCACCAGCAGAGATTCAACACAGGGTGGATGGGATGGCTACACCTTC. This gives the protein CATSRDSTQGGWDGYTF.